The present TCR beta chain was sequenced within a study of T cell responses to AZD1222 COVID-19 vaccine. Study-level results: Reportedly, close to half of spike-specific TCRs are directed against unmutated variant regions. Once two AZD1222 doses were given, Spike-specific TCR breadth and depth went up.

On this clone itself: Its antigen is unidentified.

Profiling relied on immunoSEQ multiplex PCR, and the TCRdb table lists in-frame clones only, not all of them. The sample yields 150,000 to 200,000 clones, approximately 90% seen once. The specimen comprised peripheral blood, sampled 28 days after the second AZD1222 dose. The receptor comes from an adult who received the AZD1222 COVID-19 vaccine.

CDR3 amino acids: CASSYNWDAFF. In DNA, the CDR3 is TGTGCCAGCAGTTACAATTGGGATGCTTTCTTT. V and J are TRBV6-2 or TRBV6-3 and TRBJ1-1; D remains unclear. CDR3 length equals 11 residues. The germline V gene has CDR1 MNHEY and CDR2 SVGEGT. V was cut by 2 bases and J by 11 bases, with 9 bases left in between.